This entry is about one T cell receptor beta chain. This entry comes from a study of blood T cell repertoires in COVID-19. The wider study: Sites in the United States, Italy and Spain provided acute and convalescent COVID-19 samples.

Source study methods: It was from reference gene primer amplification that nucleated cell counts were estimated. Data came from immunoSEQ multiplex PCR; TCRdb stores just in-frame clones and leaves some out. V, J and clone size are taken as reported in that table, and D and trimming were inferred from the DNA itself. Among 150,000 to 200,000 clones listed, approximately 87% were seen once. Sequencing was carried out using peripheral blood. The clonotype originates from a woman aged 70-85 years with acute or convalescent COVID-19.

In nucleotides, the CDR3 is TGTGCCAGCAGCCTACGGACAGGGGCTAATGAAAAACTGTTTTTT. Its translation is CASSLRTGANEKLFF. The V gene is TRBV5-4, the J gene TRBJ1-4; the match to TRBD1 covers 9 bases. Trimming took 4 bases from V and 3 from J; bases not matched to a gene: 4. The germline gives CDR1 SGHNT, CDR2 YYREEE (reference sequence). The CDR3 is made up of 15 amino acids.